These T cell receptor beta chains were read from a single sample in a study of chemoradiotherapy in HPV16-positive cancers. The table came from immunoSEQ multiplex PCR; TCRdb's copy has only in-frame clones and leaves some out. The top ten clones hold about 5% of a sample with fewer than 25,000 clones, roughly 90% of them seen once. Sample: blood, taken from a patient who underwent chemoradiotherapy. Receptor source: a human donor with HPV-associated anogenital cancer. Each CDR3 is given with its conserved first and last residue. Each record gives: V gene, D gene, clone size, J gene, CDR3 DNA, CDR3 protein. The D gene is left open where the match is weak. Expanded clones get a size class; other rows say once, few or many, or leave the size out.

>TRBV30|NA|NA|TRBJ2-7
TGTGCCTGGACAAAGAAGTCGGGAGCTTACTCCTACGAGCAGTACTTC
CAWTKKSGAYSYEQYF
>TRBV18|NA|once|TRBJ1-4
TGTGCCAGCTCACCATCTGTTCCATATAATGAAAAACTGTTTTTT
CASSPSVPYNEKLFF
>TRBV5-5|NA|NA|TRBJ2-7
TGTGCCAGCAGCCCCGGGTTTTACGAGCAGTACTTC
CASSPGFYEQYF
>TRBV7-3|NA|NA|TRBJ2-3
TGTGCCAGCAGCTTAAGGCCCCTCTCGCCCACAGATACGCAGTATTTT
CASSLRPLSPTDTQYF
>TRBV5-1|TRBD2|NA|TRBJ2-7
TGCGCCAGCAGCCCGGGGGGGAGGACCTACGAGCAGTACTTC
CASSPGGRTYEQYF
>TRBV6-4|TRBD1|NA|TRBJ2-5
TGTGCCAGCAGTGCCGGGACAGAAGAGACCCAGTACTTC
CASSAGTEETQYF
>TRBV7-2|TRBD1|once|TRBJ2-1
TGTGCCAGCAGCTCACCCGCTAACCCGGGACAGGTCTCCTACAATGAGCAGTTCTTC
CASSSPANPGQVSYNEQFF
>TRBV7-9|NA|NA|TRBJ1-1
TGTGCCAGCAGCCTGCAAGCCGGGAGTGAAGCTTTCTTT
CASSLQAGSEAFF
>TRBV1|NA|NA|TRBJ1-2
TGCACCAGCAGCCAAGATTTATGGGAATTGAGGAACTATGGCTACACCTTC
CTSSQDLWELRNYGYTF
>TRBV4-1|TRBD1|once|TRBJ2-5
TGCGCCAGCAGCCAAGATACAGGGGTTGAGACCCAGTACTTC
CASSQDTGVETQYF
>TRBV10-1|NA|NA|TRBJ2-5
TGCGCCCGACAACAAGAGACCCAGTACTTC
CARQQETQYF
>TRBV6-4|NA|NA|TRBJ1-1
TGTGCCAGCAGGAGGGGGGCAGGGGACACTGAAGCTTTCTTT
CASRRGAGDTEAFF
>TRBV9|TRBD2|NA|TRBJ2-5
TGTGCCAGCAGCGTAGGTGGACTAGCGGGGGGAGTACAAGAGACCCAGTACTTC
CASSVGGLAGGVQETQYF
>TRBV5-6|NA|NA|TRBJ1-2
TGTGCCAGCAGCTTGGGGCAAAAACTACGCTATGGCTACACCTTC
CASSLGQKLRYGYTF
>TRBV5-4|TRBD2|NA|TRBJ2-3
TGTGCCAGCAGCGGGTCTAGCGGGGGGGTGACAGATACGCAGTATTTT
CASSGSSGGVTDTQYF
>TRBV30|TRBD1|NA|TRBJ1-3
TGTGCCTGGAGCAGACAGGGAGTAAGCTCTGGAAACACCATATATTTT
CAWSRQGVSSGNTIYF
>TRBV5-1|TRBD2|NA|TRBJ2-5
TGCGCCAGCAGCTTACGCGGGGAGGGAAAGACCCAGTACTTC
CASSLRGEGKTQYF
>TRBV5-1|NA|NA|TRBJ2-2
TGCGCCAGCAGCTTGGCCCTCGCGGCGGGGAACACCGGGGAGCTGTTTTTT
CASSLALAAGNTGELFF
>TRBV7-9|NA|few|TRBJ1-6
TGTGCCAGCAGCTTAAGTTCGGCACCCCTCCACTTT
CASSLSSAPLHF
>TRBV6-5|NA|NA|TRBJ1-2
TGTGCCAGCCGACCTAACCAGGGGCTGCACTATGGCTACACCTTC
CASRPNQGLHYGYTF